These 21 T cell receptor beta chains came from one sample sequenced in a study of T-cell memory formation after mild COVID-19. TCRdb re-called the 5' RACE reads with MiXCR, one entry per CDR3 protein. The sample consists of about 210,000 distinct CDR3 sequences, roughly a tenth of them appearing once. The specimen sequenced was PBMCs or a T cell subset sorted from them (not recorded which). The source is a man between 18 and 29 years old who had mild COVID-19 (a few samples of this study predate the infection). Cell type and time point are not known.

This clonotype came up many times. This chain connects TRBV5-1 to TRBJ2-3; possible D gene TRBD2, 6 bases. This CDR3 has 13 residues. The germline V gene has CDR1 SGHRS and CDR2 YFSETQ. The V and J ends lost 4 bases and 1 base respectively, with 7 bases between them. CDR3 protein: CASSTGGTDTQYF. The CDR3 DNA follows: TGCGCCAGCAGCACGGGGGGCACAGATACGCAGTATTTT.

This clonotype occurred a few times. The chain recombines TRBV28 with TRBJ1-5, with D possibly being TRBD1 (5 bases). V lost 6 bases, J lost 6 bases, and 15 bases lay in between. Germline-derived CDR1 and CDR2 are MDHEN and SYDVKM. The CDR3 has 14 amino acids. In DNA, the CDR3 is TGTGCCAGCAGCCTACTTGGGGCGGCTCAGCCCCAGCATTTT. Its translation: CASSLLGAAQPQHF.

This clonotype was seen a few times. This rearrangement joins TRBV7-2 to TRBJ1-5, with 7 nucleotides matching TRBD1. V lost 1 base, J lost 3 bases, and 6 bases stayed unmatched. The CDR3 covers 16 residues. Germline CDR1 reads SGHTA; CDR2 reads FQGNSA. The CDR3 DNA reads as TGTGCCAGCAGCTTAGAGACAACAGGGGTCAATCAGCCCCAGCATTTT. Translating it yields CASSLETTGVNQPQHF.

This clonotype was seen a few times. The rearrangement uses TRBV18 and TRBJ1-6; no reliable D call. The CDR3 consists of 16 residues. The V gene's germline CDR1 is KGHSH and CDR2 LQKENI. The V gene lost 0 bases and the J gene lost 10 bases, with 16 bases spanning the gap. This CDR3 is CASSPPSQGVRSPLHF. The CDR3 nucleotides are TGTGCCAGCTCACCACCGTCCCAAGGTGTCAGATCACCCCTCCACTTT. The whole variable domain, remainder taken from reference TRBV18 and TRBJ1-6, is NAGVMQNPRHLVRRRGQEARLRCSPMKGHSHVYWYRQLPEEGLKFMVYLQKENIIDESGMPKERFSAEFPKEGPSILRIQQVVRGDSAAYFCASSPPSQGVRSPLHFGNGTRLTVT.

This clonotype was detected only a few times. The chain couples TRBV18 to TRBJ1-3; unclear D gene. CDR3 length equals 18 residues. V shed 2 bases and J shed 0 bases, with 17 bases lying between them. Germline-derived CDR1 and CDR2 are KGHSH and LQKENI. CDR3 in DNA: TGTGCCAGCTCACCAGTTGGAACTTGGGCCACCTCTGGAAACACCATATATTTT. The encoded protein is CASSPVGTWATSGNTIYF.

The chain uses TRBV29-1 and TRBJ1-4; no firm D call. CDR1 SQVTM and CDR2 ANQGSEA come from the germline V gene. The length of the CDR3 is 14 residues. V shed 4 bases and J shed 3 bases, with 12 bases lying between them. As DNA, the CDR3 is TGCAGCGTTGGAGAGCAGGTTGCTAATGAAAAACTGTTTTTT. Encoded protein: CSVGEQVANEKLFF.

The chain uses TRBV10-3 and TRBJ1-3; no firm D call. The CDR3 contains 11 residues. Trimming took off 4 bases at V and 8 bases at J, with 6 bases between the two ends. Per germline, CDR1 ENHRY and CDR2 SYGVKD. The CDR3 DNA is TGTGCCATCAGTGGCGGTTACACCATATATTTT. Residues: CAISGGYTIYF.

This clonotype was counted a few times. The chain uses TRBV5-1 and TRBJ2-1; 11 bases are a match to TRBD1. With V trimmed by 4 bases and J by 8 bases, 8 bases remained unmatched. CDR1 is SGHRS and CDR2 is YFSETQ in the germline V gene. This CDR3 has 15 residues. The CDR3 here is CASSPGTGGYDEQFF. CDR3 in DNA: TGCGCCAGCAGCCCCGGGACAGGGGGTTACGATGAGCAGTTCTTC.

The genes are TRBV9 and TRBJ1-1; D remains ambiguous. CDR1 and CDR2 from the germline V gene are SGDLS and YYNGEE. This CDR3 is built from 14 residues. Trimming stripped 2 bases from V and 1 base from J, with 9 bases between. The CDR3 loop is CASSVSPGNTEAFF. The CDR3 DNA sequence: TGTGCCAGCAGCGTGTCGCCTGGGAACACTGAAGCTTTCTTT.

This clonotype has at least ten counts. The V gene is TRBV20-1, the J gene TRBJ1-1, with D unclear. The V gene lost 5 bases and the J gene lost 1 base, with 17 bases spanning the gap. Germline loops: CDR1 DFQATT, CDR2 SNEGSKA (reference sequence). This CDR3 comprises 15 residues. The CDR3 bases are TGCAGTGCTTCCATAGTTCCGTCCCGGAACACTGAAGCTTTCTTT. This sequence encodes CSASIVPSRNTEAFF.

This CDR3 reads CASSLTAGGYNEQFF. The CDR3 region has the DNA TGTGCCAGCAGCTTGACAGCGGGGGGGTACAATGAGCAGTTCTTC. The chain has TRBV7-8 and TRBJ2-1; 10 nucleotides align to TRBD2. Germline V gives CDR1 SGHVS, CDR2 FQNEAQ. This CDR3 is built from 15 residues. Trimming cost V 3 bases and J 4 bases; bases outside gene matches: 3. Combining the CDR3 with reference TRBV7-8 and TRBJ2-1 gives the whole variable domain GAGVSQSPRYKVAKRGQDVALRCDPISGHVSLFWYQQALGQGPEFLTYFQNEAQLDKSGLPSDRFFAERPEGSVSTLKIQRTQQEDSAVYLCASSLTAGGYNEQFFGPGTRLTVL.

Only a few counts were recorded for this clonotype. The CDR3 DNA is TGTGCCAGCAGTGAATTTCTCGGGACAGGGGTAGTGGAGACCCAGTACTTC. Encoded protein: CASSEFLGTGVVETQYF. This chain connects TRBV13 to TRBJ2-5; TRBD1 aligns across 10 bases. CDR1 is PRHDT, CDR2 FYEKMQ, per germline (reference sequence). After removal of 6 bases from V and 5 bases from J, the junction contained 15 bases not matched to a gene. The CDR3 consists of 17 residues.

This rearrangement joins TRBV2 to TRBJ2-5; D unresolved. Germline values: CDR1 SNHLY, CDR2 FYNNEI. Trimming stripped 2 bases from V and 7 bases from J, with 11 bases between. The CDR3 loop spans 13 amino acids. The CDR3 DNA reads as TGTGCCAGCAGTGAAACGGGTGACGGGACCCAGTACTTC. This gives the protein CASSETGDGTQYF.

The V and J genes are TRBV12-3 or TRBV12-4 and TRBJ2-4; D gene uncertain. The CDR3 contains 16 residues. Trimming removed 3 bases at V and 0 bases at J, with 12 bases between. The CDR3 reads CASSFVRSLAKNIQYF. The CDR3 nucleotides are TGTGCCAGCAGTTTTGTCAGGTCCCTAGCCAAAAACATTCAGTACTTC.

The genes are TRBV5-1 and TRBJ2-1; TRBD1 aligns across 8 bases. CDR1 is SGHRS and CDR2 is YFSETQ in the germline V gene. The CDR3 consists of 16 residues. V lost 3 bases to trimming and J lost 3 bases; unmatched junction nucleotides: 8. The CDR3 DNA follows: TGCGCCAGCAGCTCGGACAGGGTCGTCGTCTACAATGAGCAGTTCTTC. It specifies CASSSDRVVVYNEQFF.

The rearrangement joins TRBV12-3 or TRBV12-4 to TRBJ2-3; TRBD2 is a possible D gene (7 bases). The CDR3 has 16 amino acids. Trimming left V 7 bases short and J 5 bases short, with 22 bases between. The CDR3 is CASTLGGGARGDTQYF. The CDR3 region has the DNA TGTGCCAGCACTCTCGGAGGGGGGGCGCGCGGAGATACGCAGTATTTT.

This clonotype was detected only a few times. The chain is built from TRBV12-3 or TRBV12-4 and TRBJ1-2; D is unclear. This CDR3 is built from 15 residues. Deletions cut 7 bases from V and 4 bases from J, with 19 bases between. The CDR3 spells CASNPGWANGYGYTF. The CDR3 bases are TGTGCCAGCAACCCGGGCTGGGCCAACGGCTATGGCTACACCTTC.

This clonotype was seen at least ten times. The chain links TRBV7-2 to TRBJ2-5; tentatively, D is TRBD2 (5 bases). CDR1 is SGHTA and CDR2 is FQGNSA in the germline V gene. The CDR3 loop spans 14 amino acids. V was clipped by 3 bases and J by 2 bases, with 10 bases between them. CDR3 bases: TGTGCCAGCAGCTTCGGCGGCGGGCAAGAGACCCAGTACTTC. Protein product: CASSFGGGQETQYF.

This clonotype was seen a few times. The V gene is TRBV5-1, the J gene TRBJ1-1, with TRBD1 as a possible D gene (5 bases). Deletions cut 3 bases from V and 7 bases from J, with 13 bases between. Germline V gives CDR1 SGHRS, CDR2 YFSETQ. The CDR3 has 13 residues. CDR3 DNA: TGCGCCAGCAGCTCTACGTTCGGGGGTGAAGCTTTCTTT. Its translation is CASSSTFGGEAFF.

This clonotype was seen many times. This chain links TRBV7-8 with TRBJ2-5, with D perhaps assigned TRBD1 or TRBD2 (5 bases each). This CDR3 has 12 amino acids. The V end was cut by 7 bases, the J end by 5 bases, with 11 bases between. CDR1 and CDR2 from the germline V gene are SGHVS and FQNEAQ. The CDR3 here is CASTGSGETQYF. The CDR3 DNA sequence: TGTGCCAGCACAGGGTCGGGGGAGACCCAGTACTTC. The entire variable domain, with the rest obtained from reference TRBV7-8 and TRBJ2-5, is as follows: GAGVSQSPRYKVAKRGQDVALRCDPISGHVSLFWYQQALGQGPEFLTYFQNEAQLDKSGLPSDRFFAERPEGSVSTLKIQRTQQEDSAVYLCASTGSGETQYFGPGTRLLVL.

This rearrangement joins TRBV2 to TRBJ2-7; unclear D gene. The CDR3 is made up of 13 amino acids. The V gene lost 6 bases and the J gene lost 7 bases, with 16 bases spanning the gap. The germline gives CDR1 SNHLY, CDR2 FYNNEI. In DNA form, the CDR3 reads TGTGCCAGCAGCGAGATCGGGTTCCGAGAGCAGTACGTC. It specifies CASSEIGFREQYV.